Described below is a single TCR beta chain sequence and its context. No antigen is known for it. This sample is drawn from a study of cytomegalovirus exposure and HLA in healthy donors. Study information: HLA-typed donors contributed about 85 million unique TCRs, which were held in an early data release. Among the approximately 380 donors who were genotyped, roughly 76% fell in the genetic ancestry cluster that is associated with self-reported Caucasian donors.

Germline V gives CDR1 MNHEY, CDR2 SVGAGI. The CDR3 loop spans 13 amino acids. The ends were cut back, 7 bases at V and 4 bases at J, with 8 bases in the middle. This PCR relied on a set of 60 Vbeta primers and 13 Jbeta primers. Using immunoSEQ multiplex PCR, the repertoire was profiled, and TCRdb retains in-frame clones only, with some absent. Among 100,000 to 150,000 clones, roughly 66% were seen once, and the ten largest hold approximately 4.3%. Study-wide results and caveats: Immune exposure information available was restricted to CMV serostatus. Another analysis was done later, and it associated 15,000 to 20,000 TCR beta sequences with HLA alleles at 0.05 false discovery rate.

This chain joins TRBV6-5 and TRBJ1-6; D gene uncertain. The TCR comes from a man in his sixties in good health and CMV-seropositive. The specimen sequenced was PBMCs. CDR3 bases: TGTGCCAGCACTAGGCAATATAATTCACCCCTCCACTTT. Protein sequence: CASTRQYNSPLHF.